Sequencing of this T cell receptor beta chain was carried out in a study of cytomegalovirus exposure and HLA in healthy donors. Study outcomes and limitations: It was taken for granted in presence/absence analyses that sequencing depth across donors was roughly uniform.

As regards this clone: What it recognizes is unknown.

In the PCR, 60 Vbeta and 13 Jbeta primers were used. Repertoires were generated with immunoSEQ multiplex PCR, while TCRdb's copy carries only in-frame clones and drops some. Among around 130,000 clones listed, approximately 80% were seen once. The origin of this receptor is a woman between 35 and 50 years old in good health and CMV-seronegative. The sequenced material came from PBMCs.

The CDR3 reads CASSLYRKNTEAFF. CDR3 nucleotide sequence: TGTGCCAGCAGCTTATACAGGAAGAACACTGAAGCTTTCTTT. The chain employs TRBV5-6 and TRBJ1-1, with a possible D match to TRBD1 (5 bases). Germline CDR1 is SGHDT and CDR2 is YYEEEE. CDR3 size: 14 residues. V dropped 2 bases and J dropped 1 base, with 9 bases sitting between them.